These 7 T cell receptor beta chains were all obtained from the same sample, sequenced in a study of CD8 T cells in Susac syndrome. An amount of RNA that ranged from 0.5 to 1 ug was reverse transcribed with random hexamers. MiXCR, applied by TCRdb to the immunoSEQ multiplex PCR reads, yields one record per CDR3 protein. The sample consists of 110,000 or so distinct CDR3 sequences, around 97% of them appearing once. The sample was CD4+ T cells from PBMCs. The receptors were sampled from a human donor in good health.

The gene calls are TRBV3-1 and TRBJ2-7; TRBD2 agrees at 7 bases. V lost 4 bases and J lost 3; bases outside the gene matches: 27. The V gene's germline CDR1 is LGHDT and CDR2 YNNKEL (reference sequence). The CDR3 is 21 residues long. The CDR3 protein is CASSLQLPGAGSWRERYEQYF. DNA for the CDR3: TGTGCCAGCAGCCTGCAGCTCCCCGGGGCCGGTTCCTGGCGGGAGCGCTACGAGCAGTACTTC.

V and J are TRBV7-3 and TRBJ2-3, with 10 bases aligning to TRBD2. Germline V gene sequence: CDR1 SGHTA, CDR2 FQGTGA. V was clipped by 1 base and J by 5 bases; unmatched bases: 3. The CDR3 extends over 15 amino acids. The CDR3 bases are TGTGCCAGCAGCTTAATTGCTAGCGGGAGAGATACGCAGTATTTT. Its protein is CASSLIASGRDTQYF.

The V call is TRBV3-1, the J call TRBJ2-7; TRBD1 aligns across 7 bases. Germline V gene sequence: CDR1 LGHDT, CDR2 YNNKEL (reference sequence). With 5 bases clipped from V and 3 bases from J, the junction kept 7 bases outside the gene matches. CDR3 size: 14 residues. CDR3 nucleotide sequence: TGTGCCAGCAGCACGGGACAGCCAGACTACGAGCAGTACTTC. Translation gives CASSTGQPDYEQYF.

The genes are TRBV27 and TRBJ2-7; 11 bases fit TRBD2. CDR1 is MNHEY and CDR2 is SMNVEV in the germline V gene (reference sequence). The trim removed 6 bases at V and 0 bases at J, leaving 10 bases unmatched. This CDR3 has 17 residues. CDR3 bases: TGTGCCAGCAGCGGGACATCCGGGACTAGCGGCTCCTACGAGCAGTACTTC. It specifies CASSGTSGTSGSYEQYF.

CDR3 DNA sequence: TGTGCCAGCAGTCCCTTTAATGAAAAACTGTTTTTT. It translates to CASSPFNEKLFF. J is TRBJ1-4 and V is TRBV2; no firm D call. The CDR3 consists of 12 residues. The germline V gene has CDR1 SNHLY and CDR2 FYNNEI. The V gene lost 5 bases and the J gene lost 4 bases, with 5 bases spanning the gap.

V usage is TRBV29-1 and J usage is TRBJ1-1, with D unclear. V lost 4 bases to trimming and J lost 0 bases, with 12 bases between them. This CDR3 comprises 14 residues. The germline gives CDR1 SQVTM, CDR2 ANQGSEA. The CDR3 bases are TGCAGCGTTGTTCGCAGGTCTTTGAACACTGAAGCTTTCTTT. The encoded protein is CSVVRRSLNTEAFF.

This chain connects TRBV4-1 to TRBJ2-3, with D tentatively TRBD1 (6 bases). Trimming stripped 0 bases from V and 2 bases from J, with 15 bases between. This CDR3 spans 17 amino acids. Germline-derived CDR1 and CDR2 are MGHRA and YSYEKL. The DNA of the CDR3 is TGCGCCAGCAGCCAAGAATGGGACACCACTTACACAGATACGCAGTATTTT. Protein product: CASSQEWDTTYTDTQYF.